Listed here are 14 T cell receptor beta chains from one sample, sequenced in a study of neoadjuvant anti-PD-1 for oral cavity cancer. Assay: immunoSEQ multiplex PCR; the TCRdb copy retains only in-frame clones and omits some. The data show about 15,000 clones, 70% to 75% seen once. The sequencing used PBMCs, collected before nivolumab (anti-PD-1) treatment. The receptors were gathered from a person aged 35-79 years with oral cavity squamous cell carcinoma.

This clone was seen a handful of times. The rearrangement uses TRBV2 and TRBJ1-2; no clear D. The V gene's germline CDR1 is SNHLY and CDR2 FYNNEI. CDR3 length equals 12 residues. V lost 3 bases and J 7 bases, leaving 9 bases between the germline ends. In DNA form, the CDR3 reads TGTGCCAGCAGTGACCTTGGGTTTGGCTACACCTTC. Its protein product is CASSDLGFGYTF.

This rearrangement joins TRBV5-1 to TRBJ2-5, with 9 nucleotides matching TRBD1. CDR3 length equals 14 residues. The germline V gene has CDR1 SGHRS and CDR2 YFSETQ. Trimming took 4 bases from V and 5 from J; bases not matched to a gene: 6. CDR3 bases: TGCGCCAGCAGCACACAGGGGGCTTATGAGACCCAGTACTTC. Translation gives CASSTQGAYETQYF.

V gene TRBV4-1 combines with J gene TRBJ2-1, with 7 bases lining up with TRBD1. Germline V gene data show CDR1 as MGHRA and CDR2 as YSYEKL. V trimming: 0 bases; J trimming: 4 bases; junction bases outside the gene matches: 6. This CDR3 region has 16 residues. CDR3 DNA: TGCGCCAGCAGCCAAGATCTGGGACAGCGGTACAATGAGCAGTTCTTC. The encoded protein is CASSQDLGQRYNEQFF.

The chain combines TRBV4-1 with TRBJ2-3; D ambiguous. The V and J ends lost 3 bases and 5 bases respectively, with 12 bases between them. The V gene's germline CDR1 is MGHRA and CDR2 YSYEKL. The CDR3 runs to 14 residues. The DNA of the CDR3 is TGCGCCAGCAGCCATCCATTGAGGAGAGATACGCAGTATTTT. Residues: CASSHPLRRDTQYF.

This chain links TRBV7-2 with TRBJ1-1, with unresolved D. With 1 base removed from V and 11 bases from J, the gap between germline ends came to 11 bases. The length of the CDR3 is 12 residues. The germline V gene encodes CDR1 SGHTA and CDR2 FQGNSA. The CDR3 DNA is TGTGCCAGCAGCTTAGGCCCAGTTAGGGCTTTCTTT. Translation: CASSLGPVRAFF.

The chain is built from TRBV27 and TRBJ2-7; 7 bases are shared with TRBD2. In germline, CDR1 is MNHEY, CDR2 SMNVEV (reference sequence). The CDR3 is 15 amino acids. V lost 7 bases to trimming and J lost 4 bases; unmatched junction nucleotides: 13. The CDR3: CASIGLAARRYEQYF. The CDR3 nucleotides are TGTGCCAGCATCGGGCTAGCGGCCCGCCGTTACGAGCAGTACTTC.

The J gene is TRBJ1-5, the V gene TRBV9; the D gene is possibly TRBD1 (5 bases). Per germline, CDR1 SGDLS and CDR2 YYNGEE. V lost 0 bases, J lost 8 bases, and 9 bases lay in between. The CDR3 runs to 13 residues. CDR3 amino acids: CASSVGGREPQHF. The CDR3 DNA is TGTGCCAGCAGCGTAGGGGGCCGCGAGCCCCAGCATTTT.

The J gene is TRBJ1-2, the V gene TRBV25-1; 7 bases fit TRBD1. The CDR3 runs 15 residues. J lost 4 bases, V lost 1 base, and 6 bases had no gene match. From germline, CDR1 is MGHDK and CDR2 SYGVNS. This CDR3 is CASSESTGAPYGYTF. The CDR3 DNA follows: TGTGCCAGCAGTGAATCCACAGGGGCCCCCTATGGCTACACCTTC.

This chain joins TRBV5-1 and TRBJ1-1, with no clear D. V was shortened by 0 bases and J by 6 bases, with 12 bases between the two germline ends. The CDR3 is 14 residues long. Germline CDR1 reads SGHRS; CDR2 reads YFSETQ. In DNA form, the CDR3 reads TGCGCCAGCAGCTTGGATGCGGGATTCGCTGAAGCTTTCTTT. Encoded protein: CASSLDAGFAEAFF.

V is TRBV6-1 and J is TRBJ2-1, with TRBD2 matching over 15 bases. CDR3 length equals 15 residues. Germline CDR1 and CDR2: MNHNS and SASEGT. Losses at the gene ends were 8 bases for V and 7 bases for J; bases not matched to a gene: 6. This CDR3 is CASQFGTSGGNEQFF. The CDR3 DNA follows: TGTGCCAGCCAGTTCGGGACTAGCGGGGGGAATGAGCAGTTCTTC.

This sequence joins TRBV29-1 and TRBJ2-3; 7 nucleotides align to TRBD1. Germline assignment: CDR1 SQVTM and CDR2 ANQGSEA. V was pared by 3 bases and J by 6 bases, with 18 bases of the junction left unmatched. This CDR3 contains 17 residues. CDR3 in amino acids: CSVEKFGTARRKDTQYF. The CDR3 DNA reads TGCAGCGTTGAGAAATTCGGGACAGCCAGAAGGAAGGATACGCAGTATTTT.

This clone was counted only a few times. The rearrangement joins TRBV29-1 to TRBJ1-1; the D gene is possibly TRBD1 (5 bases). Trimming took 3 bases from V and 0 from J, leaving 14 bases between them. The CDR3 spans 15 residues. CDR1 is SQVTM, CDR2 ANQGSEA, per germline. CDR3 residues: CSVDGAGFMNTEAFF. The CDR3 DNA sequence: TGCAGCGTTGATGGGGCAGGGTTCATGAACACTGAAGCTTTCTTT. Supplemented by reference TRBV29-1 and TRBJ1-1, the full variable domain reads SAVISQKPSRDICQRGTSLTIQCQVDSQVTMMFWYRQQPGQSLTLIATANQGSEATYESGFVIDKFPISRPNLTFSTLTVSNMSPEDSSIYLCSVDGAGFMNTEAFFGQGTRLTVV.

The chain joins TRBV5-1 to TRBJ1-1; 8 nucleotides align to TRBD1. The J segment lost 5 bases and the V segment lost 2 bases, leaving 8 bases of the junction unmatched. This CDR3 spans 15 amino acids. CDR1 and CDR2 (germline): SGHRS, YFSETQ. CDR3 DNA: TGCGCCAGCAGCTTTCAGGGGGCGTCGAGTACTGAAGCTTTCTTT. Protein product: CASSFQGASSTEAFF.

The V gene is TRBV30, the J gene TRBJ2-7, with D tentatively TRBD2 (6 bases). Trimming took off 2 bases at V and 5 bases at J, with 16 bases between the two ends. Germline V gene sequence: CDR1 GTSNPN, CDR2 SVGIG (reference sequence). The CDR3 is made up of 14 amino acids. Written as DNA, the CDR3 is TGTGCCTGGAGTTACTATCCAGGGAGGCACGAGCAGTACTTC. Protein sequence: CAWSYYPGRHEQYF.